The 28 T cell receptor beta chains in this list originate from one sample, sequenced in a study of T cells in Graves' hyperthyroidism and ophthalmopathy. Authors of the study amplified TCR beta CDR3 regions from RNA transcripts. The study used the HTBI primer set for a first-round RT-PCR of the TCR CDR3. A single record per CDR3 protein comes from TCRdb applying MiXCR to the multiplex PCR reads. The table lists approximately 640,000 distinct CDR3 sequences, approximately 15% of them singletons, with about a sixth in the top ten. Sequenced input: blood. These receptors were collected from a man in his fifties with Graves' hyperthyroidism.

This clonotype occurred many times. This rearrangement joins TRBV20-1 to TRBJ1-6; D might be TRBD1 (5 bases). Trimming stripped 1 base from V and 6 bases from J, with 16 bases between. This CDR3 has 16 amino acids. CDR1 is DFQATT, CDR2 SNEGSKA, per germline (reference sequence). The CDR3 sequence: CSARVGDGGINSPLHF. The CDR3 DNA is TGCAGTGCTAGAGTAGGGGACGGAGGAATTAATTCACCCCTCCACTTT.

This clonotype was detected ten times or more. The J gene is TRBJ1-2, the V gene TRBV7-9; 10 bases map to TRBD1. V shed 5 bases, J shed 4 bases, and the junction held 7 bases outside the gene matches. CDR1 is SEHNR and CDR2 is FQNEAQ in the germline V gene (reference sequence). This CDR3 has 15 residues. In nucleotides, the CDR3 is TGTGCCAGCAGCCGAGGACAGGGGGAGAGCTATGGCTACACCTTC. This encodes CASSRGQGESYGYTF. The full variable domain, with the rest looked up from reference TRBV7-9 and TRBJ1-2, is DTGVSQNPRHKITKRGQNVTFRCDPISEHNRLYWYRQTLGQGPEFLTYFQNEAQLEKSRLLSDRFSAERPKGSFSTLEIQRTEQGDSAMYLCASSRGQGESYGYTFGSGTRLTVV.

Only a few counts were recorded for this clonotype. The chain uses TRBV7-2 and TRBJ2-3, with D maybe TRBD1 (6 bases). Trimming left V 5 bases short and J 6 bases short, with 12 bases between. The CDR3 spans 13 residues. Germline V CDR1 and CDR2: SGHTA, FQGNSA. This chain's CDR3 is CASSEDRFDTQYF. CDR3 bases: TGTGCCAGCAGCGAAGACAGGTTTGATACGCAGTATTTT.

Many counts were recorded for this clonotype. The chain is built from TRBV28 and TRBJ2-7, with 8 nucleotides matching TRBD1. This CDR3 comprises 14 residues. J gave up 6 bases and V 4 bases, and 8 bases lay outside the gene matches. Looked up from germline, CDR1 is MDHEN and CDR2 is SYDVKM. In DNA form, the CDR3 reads TGTGCCAGCAGTTGGGGACAGGCGGGTCGCGAGCAGTACTTC. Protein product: CASSWGQAGREQYF.

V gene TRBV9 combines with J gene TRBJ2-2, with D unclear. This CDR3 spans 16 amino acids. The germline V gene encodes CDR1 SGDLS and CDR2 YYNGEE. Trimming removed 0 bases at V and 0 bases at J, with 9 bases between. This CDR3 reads CASSVGVDANTGELFF. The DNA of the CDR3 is TGTGCCAGCAGCGTAGGTGTGGACGCGAACACCGGGGAGCTGTTTTTT.

CDR3 amino acids: CATSESPGGSNEQFF. The CDR3 region has the DNA TGTGCCACCAGTGAGTCCCCTGGGGGGAGCAATGAGCAGTTCTTC. J is TRBJ2-1 and V is TRBV24-1, with D perhaps TRBD2 (6 bases). Germline CDR1 and CDR2: KGHDR and SFDVKD. This CDR3 has 15 residues. V was pared by 4 bases and J by 6 bases, with 15 bases between.

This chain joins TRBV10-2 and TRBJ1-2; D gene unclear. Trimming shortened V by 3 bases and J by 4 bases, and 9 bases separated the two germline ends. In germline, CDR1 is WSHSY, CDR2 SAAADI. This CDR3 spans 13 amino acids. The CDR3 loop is CASSETDFYGYTF. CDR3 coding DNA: TGCGCCAGCAGTGAAACAGATTTCTATGGCTACACCTTC.

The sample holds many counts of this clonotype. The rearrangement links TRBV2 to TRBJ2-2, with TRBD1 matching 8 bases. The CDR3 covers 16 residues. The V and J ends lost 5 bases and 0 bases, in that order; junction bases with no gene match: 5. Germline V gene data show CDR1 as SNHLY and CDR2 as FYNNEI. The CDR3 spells CASSPGQETNTGELFF. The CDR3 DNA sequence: TGTGCCAGCAGTCCGGGACAGGAAACGAACACCGGGGAGCTGTTTTTT.

The CDR3 sequence: CASSLREVSTDTQYF. For the CDR3, the DNA is TGTGCCAGCAGCTTACGGGAGGTTAGCACAGATACGCAGTATTTT. This chain uses TRBV7-8 with TRBJ2-3; 7 bases map to TRBD2. Per the germline V gene, CDR1 is SGHVS and CDR2 is FQNEAQ. The trim removed 2 bases at V and 0 bases at J, leaving 2 bases unmatched. This CDR3 spans 15 amino acids.

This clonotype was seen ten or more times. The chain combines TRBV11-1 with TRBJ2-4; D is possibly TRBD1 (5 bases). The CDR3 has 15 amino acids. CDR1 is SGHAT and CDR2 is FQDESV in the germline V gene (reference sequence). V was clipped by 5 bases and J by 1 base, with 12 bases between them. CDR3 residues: CASSDRSVAKNIQYF. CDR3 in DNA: TGTGCCAGCAGCGACAGATCCGTTGCCAAAAACATTCAGTACTTC.

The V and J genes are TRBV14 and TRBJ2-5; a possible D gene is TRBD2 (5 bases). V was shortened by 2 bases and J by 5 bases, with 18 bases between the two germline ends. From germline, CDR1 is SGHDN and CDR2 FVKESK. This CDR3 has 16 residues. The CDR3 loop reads CASSQLSGLARETQYF. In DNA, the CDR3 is TGTGCCAGCAGCCAATTAAGCGGACTGGCCCGGGAGACCCAGTACTTC.

The CDR3 protein is CASTLGWGDQETQYF. CDR3 DNA: TGTGCCAGCACCCTCGGCTGGGGGGACCAAGAGACCCAGTACTTC. The rearrangement uses TRBV6-2 or TRBV6-3 and TRBJ2-5; D is perhaps TRBD2 (6 bases). Trimming stripped 7 bases from V and 0 bases from J, with 15 bases between. This CDR3 region has 15 residues. Germline CDR1 and CDR2: MNHEY and SVGEGT.

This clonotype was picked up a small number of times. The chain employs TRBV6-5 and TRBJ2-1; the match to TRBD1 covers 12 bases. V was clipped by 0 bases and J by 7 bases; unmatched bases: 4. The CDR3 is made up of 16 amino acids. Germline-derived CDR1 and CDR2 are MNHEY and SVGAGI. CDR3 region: CASSYSGQGALNEQFF. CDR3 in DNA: TGTGCCAGCAGTTACTCGGGACAGGGGGCCTTGAATGAGCAGTTCTTC.

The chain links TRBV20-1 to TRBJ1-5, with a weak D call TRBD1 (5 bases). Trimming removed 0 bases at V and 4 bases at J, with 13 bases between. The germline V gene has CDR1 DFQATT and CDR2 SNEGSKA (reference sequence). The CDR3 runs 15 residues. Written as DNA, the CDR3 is TGCAGTGCTAGAGATTTCGAGGGACCAAATCAGCCCCAGCATTTT. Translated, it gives CSARDFEGPNQPQHF.

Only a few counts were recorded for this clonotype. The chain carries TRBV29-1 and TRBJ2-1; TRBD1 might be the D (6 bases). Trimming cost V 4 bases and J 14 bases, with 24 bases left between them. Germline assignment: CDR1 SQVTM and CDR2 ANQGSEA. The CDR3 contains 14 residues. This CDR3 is CSVVLETGVYMEFF. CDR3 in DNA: TGCAGCGTTGTCCTCGAGACAGGAGTTTACATGGAGTTCTTC.

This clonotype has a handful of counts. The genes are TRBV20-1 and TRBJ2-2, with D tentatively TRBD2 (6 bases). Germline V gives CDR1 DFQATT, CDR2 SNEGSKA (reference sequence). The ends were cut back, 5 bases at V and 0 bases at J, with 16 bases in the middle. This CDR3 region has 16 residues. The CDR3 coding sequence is TGCAGTGCTCTTGTTCCGGACTACCCGAACACCGGGGAGCTGTTTTTT. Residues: CSALVPDYPNTGELFF.

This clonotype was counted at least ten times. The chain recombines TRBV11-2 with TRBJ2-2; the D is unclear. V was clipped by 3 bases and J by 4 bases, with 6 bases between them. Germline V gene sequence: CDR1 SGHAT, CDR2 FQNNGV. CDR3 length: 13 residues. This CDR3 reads CASSFVSTGELFF. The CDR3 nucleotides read TGTGCCAGCAGCTTTGTAAGCACCGGGGAGCTGTTTTTT.

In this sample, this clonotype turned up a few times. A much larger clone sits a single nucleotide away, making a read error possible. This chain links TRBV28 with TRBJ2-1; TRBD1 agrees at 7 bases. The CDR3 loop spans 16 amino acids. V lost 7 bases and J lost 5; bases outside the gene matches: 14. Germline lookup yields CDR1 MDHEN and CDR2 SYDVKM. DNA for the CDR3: TGTGCCAGCAATCCCACCACAGGGGAAGGCCACAATGAGCAGTTCTTC. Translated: CASNPTTGEGHNEQFF.

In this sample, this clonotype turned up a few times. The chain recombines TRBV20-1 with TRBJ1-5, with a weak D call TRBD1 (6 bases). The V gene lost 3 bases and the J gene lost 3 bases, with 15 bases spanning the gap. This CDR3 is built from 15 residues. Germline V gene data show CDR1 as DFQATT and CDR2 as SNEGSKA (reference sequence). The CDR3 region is CSASLGQYLNQPQHF. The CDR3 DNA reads TGCAGTGCTAGCCTAGGACAGTACCTCAATCAGCCCCAGCATTTT.

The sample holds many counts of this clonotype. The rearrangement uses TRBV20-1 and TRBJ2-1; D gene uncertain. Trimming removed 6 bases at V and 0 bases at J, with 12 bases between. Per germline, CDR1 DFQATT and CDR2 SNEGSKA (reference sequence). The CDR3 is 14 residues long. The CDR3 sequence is CSARRTGSYNEQFF. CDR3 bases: TGCAGTGCGCGACGGACGGGCTCCTACAATGAGCAGTTCTTC.

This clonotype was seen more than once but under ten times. In DNA form, the CDR3 reads TGTGCCAGCTCAGAGACTAAACGACCCTACAATGAGCAGTTCTTC. Translated: CASSETKRPYNEQFF. The rearrangement links TRBV18 to TRBJ2-1, with a possible D match to TRBD2 (5 bases). Germline values: CDR1 KGHSH, CDR2 LQKENI. Trimming took off 5 bases at V and 2 bases at J, with 13 bases between the two ends. CDR3 size: 15 residues.

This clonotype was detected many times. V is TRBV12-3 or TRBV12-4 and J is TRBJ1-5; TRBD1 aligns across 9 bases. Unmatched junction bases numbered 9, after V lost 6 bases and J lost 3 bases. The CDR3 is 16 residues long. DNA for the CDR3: TGTGCCAGCAGCGACTCCGGGACAGGGTCCAATCAGCCCCAGCATTTT. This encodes CASSDSGTGSNQPQHF.

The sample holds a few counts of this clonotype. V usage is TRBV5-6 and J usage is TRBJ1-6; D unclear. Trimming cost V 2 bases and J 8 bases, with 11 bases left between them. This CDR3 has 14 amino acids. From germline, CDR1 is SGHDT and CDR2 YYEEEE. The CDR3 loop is CASSFSQADSPLHF. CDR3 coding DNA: TGTGCCAGCAGCTTTAGTCAGGCGGATTCACCCCTCCACTTT.

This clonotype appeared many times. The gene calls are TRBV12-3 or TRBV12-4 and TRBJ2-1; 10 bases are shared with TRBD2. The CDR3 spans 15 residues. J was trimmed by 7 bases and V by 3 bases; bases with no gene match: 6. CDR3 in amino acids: CASSFLAGVGNEQFF. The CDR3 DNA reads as TGTGCCAGCAGTTTTCTAGCGGGAGTCGGAAATGAGCAGTTCTTC.

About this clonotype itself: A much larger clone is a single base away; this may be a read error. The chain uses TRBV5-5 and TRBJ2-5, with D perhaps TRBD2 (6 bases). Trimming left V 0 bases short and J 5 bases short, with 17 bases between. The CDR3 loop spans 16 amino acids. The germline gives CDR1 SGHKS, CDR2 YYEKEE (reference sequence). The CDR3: CASSLAPDAAGETQYF. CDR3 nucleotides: TGTGCCAGCAGCTTGGCCCCGGATGCCGCGGGGGAGACCCAGTACTTC.

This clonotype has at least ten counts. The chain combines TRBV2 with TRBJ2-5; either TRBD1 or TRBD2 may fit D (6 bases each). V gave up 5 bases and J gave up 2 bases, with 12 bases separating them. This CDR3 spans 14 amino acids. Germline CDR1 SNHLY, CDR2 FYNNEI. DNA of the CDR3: TGTGCCAGCAGTCGGGGGCTGAATCAAGAGACCCAGTACTTC. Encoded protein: CASSRGLNQETQYF. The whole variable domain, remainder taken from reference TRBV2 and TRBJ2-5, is EPEVTQTPSHQVTQMGQEVILRCVPISNHLYFYWYRQILGQKVEFLVSFYNNEISEKSEIFDDQFSVERPDGSNFTLKIRSTKLEDSAMYFCASSRGLNQETQYFGPGTRLLVL.

CDR3 bases: TGCGCCAGCAGCTTCATAGGGGTCGGGGAGCTGTTTTTT. Its protein is CASSFIGVGELFF. The gene calls are TRBV5-1 and TRBJ2-2; a possible D gene is TRBD1 (5 bases). Trimming stripped 2 bases from V and 7 bases from J, with 9 bases between. The CDR3 contains 13 residues. The germline gives CDR1 SGHRS, CDR2 YFSETQ.

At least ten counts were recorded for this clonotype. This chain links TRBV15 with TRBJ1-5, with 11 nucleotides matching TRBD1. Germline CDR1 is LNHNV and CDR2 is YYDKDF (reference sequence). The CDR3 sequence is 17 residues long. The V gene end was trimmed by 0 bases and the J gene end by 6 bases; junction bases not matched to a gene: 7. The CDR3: CATSRDLGQGAGQPQHF. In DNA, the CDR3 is TGTGCCACCAGCAGAGATCTAGGACAGGGGGCAGGTCAGCCCCAGCATTTT.